These 13 T cell receptor beta chains were all obtained from the same sample, sequenced in a study of response to subunit inactivated influenza vaccine. TCRdb redid the calling of the RT-PCR reads with MiXCR, one entry per CDR3 protein. The repertoire holds about 190,000 distinct CDR3 sequences, with 13% to 15% as singletons. Material: CD8+ T cells sorted from PBMCs, obtained 5 days after vaccination. All receptors derive from a man aged 45-65 years who received an inactivated influenza vaccine.

The chain carries TRBV4-3 and TRBJ1-1, with 7 bases identical to TRBD1. V was pared by 1 base and J by 11 bases, with 13 bases of the junction left unmatched. Germline V gene sequence: CDR1 LGHNA, CDR2 YSLEER. The CDR3 runs to 15 residues. DNA for the CDR3: TGCGCCAGCAGCCAAGGGGATAGGGAAGACAGGGAGGCTTTCTTT. Its protein product is CASSQGDREDREAFF.

The chain combines TRBV6-2 or TRBV6-3 with TRBJ2-5, with 9 positions matching TRBD1. The V segment lost 5 bases and the J segment 0 bases; nucleotides outside the gene matches: 7. This CDR3 has 16 residues. The germline CDR1 and CDR2 sequences are MNHEY and SVGEGT. The CDR3 DNA reads as TGTGCCAGCAGTACCCTCGGACAGGGGAACCAAGAGACCCAGTACTTC. It is translated as CASSTLGQGNQETQYF.

The chain is built from TRBV29-1 and TRBJ2-7; possible D gene TRBD1, 6 bases. The CDR3 is 14 residues long. The germline V gene has CDR1 SQVTM and CDR2 ANQGSEA. V lost 5 bases to trimming and J lost 0 bases, with 14 bases between them. The CDR3 sequence is CSVPITGSSYEQYF. The CDR3 nucleotides are TGCAGCGTTCCTATTACAGGGAGCTCCTACGAGCAGTACTTC.

V gene TRBV4-3 combines with J gene TRBJ2-3; 9 nucleotides match TRBD1. Per the germline V gene, CDR1 is LGHNA and CDR2 is YSLEER. J was trimmed by 3 bases and V by 1 base; bases with no gene match: 5. CDR3 length equals 16 residues. CDR3 DNA: TGCGCCAGCAGCCAAGCGGTTGGGACAGGGACAGATACGCAGTATTTT. It is translated as CASSQAVGTGTDTQYF.

The chain is built from TRBV7-3 and TRBJ2-3, with TRBD2 identical over 8 bases. The CDR3 covers 15 residues. CDR1 and CDR2 from the germline V gene are SGHTA and FQGTGA. The V and J ends lost 5 bases and 4 bases, in that order; junction bases with no gene match: 8. The CDR3 region is CASSPGTSSADTQYF. The CDR3 DNA reads as TGTGCCAGCAGCCCGGGGACTAGTAGCGCAGATACGCAGTATTTT.

This clonotype has more than one count but fewer than ten. This rearrangement joins TRBV3-1 to TRBJ2-5; D not resolved. Trimming shortened V by 2 bases and J by 5 bases, and 18 bases separated the two germline ends. This CDR3 is 16 amino acids long. Germline assignment: CDR1 LGHDT and CDR2 YNNKEL (reference sequence). The DNA of the CDR3 is TGTGCCAGCAGCCAATATAGTGAGAGCCCGTGGGAGACCCAGTACTTC. As protein: CASSQYSESPWETQYF.

This clonotype has just a few counts. The V call is TRBV29-1, the J call TRBJ2-7; D may be TRBD1 (6 bases). The CDR3 has 15 amino acids. Per the germline V gene, CDR1 is SQVTM and CDR2 is ANQGSEA. Trimming left V 3 bases short and J 0 bases short, with 15 bases between. CDR3 protein: CSVEFWQGNSYEQYF. The CDR3 DNA reads TGCAGCGTTGAGTTCTGGCAGGGGAACTCCTACGAGCAGTACTTC.

Only a few counts were recorded for this clonotype. The chain has TRBV9 and TRBJ2-3; weak D call: TRBD2 (6 bases). The CDR3 totals 12 residues. Germline CDR1 SGDLS, CDR2 YYNGEE. Trimming shortened V by 6 bases and J by 11 bases, and 16 bases separated the two germline ends. The CDR3 region is CASTSAEGMQYF. CDR3 nucleotides: TGTGCCAGCACCAGCGCGGAGGGTATGCAGTATTTT.

This clonotype occurred many times. This chain links TRBV6-2 or TRBV6-3 with TRBJ2-1; D uncertain. The CDR3 spans 15 residues. Per germline, CDR1 MNHEY and CDR2 SVGEGT. Trimming cost V 0 bases and J 4 bases, with 10 bases left between them. CDR3 loop: CASSYSAVEYNEQFF. The CDR3 DNA reads as TGTGCCAGCAGTTACTCGGCGGTAGAATACAATGAGCAGTTCTTC.

The V call is TRBV29-1, the J call TRBJ2-5; TRBD1 agrees at 8 bases. CDR1 and CDR2 from the germline V gene are SQVTM and ANQGSEA. J gave up 1 base and V 1 base, and 5 bases lay outside the gene matches. The CDR3 runs 15 residues. CDR3 loop: CSVEVPGQVQETQYF. The CDR3 coding sequence is TGCAGCGTTGAAGTTCCGGGACAGGTCCAAGAGACCCAGTACTTC.

This clonotype occurred many times. This chain links TRBV9 with TRBJ2-5, with 7 bases lining up with TRBD1. The V segment lost 4 bases and the J segment 1 base; nucleotides outside the gene matches: 4. Germline V gene lookup returns CDR1 SGDLS and CDR2 YYNGEE. CDR3 length: 14 amino acids. The CDR3 DNA is TGTGCCAGCAGCACTGGGACAGTCCAAGAGACCCAGTACTTC. Encoded protein: CASSTGTVQETQYF.

This rearrangement joins TRBV12-3 or TRBV12-4 to TRBJ2-1; D unresolved. V lost 5 bases, J lost 9 bases, and 17 bases lay in between. The CDR3 consists of 14 residues. CDR3 protein: CASSLTPLGGEQFF. CDR3 DNA: TGTGCCAGCAGTCTCACCCCTCTAGGTGGTGAGCAGTTCTTC.

This clonotype was counted ten times or more. The rearrangement links TRBV29-1 to TRBJ2-4; D is possibly TRBD2 (5 bases). Trimming pared 4 bases from V and 7 bases from J, leaving 23 bases between. CDR1 and CDR2 (germline): SQVTM, ANQGSEA. This CDR3 has 16 amino acids. CDR3 DNA: TGCAGCGTTGTTCTAGCCGTGTCTGGGTTGGAGAACATTCAGTACTTC. It yields the protein CSVVLAVSGLENIQYF.